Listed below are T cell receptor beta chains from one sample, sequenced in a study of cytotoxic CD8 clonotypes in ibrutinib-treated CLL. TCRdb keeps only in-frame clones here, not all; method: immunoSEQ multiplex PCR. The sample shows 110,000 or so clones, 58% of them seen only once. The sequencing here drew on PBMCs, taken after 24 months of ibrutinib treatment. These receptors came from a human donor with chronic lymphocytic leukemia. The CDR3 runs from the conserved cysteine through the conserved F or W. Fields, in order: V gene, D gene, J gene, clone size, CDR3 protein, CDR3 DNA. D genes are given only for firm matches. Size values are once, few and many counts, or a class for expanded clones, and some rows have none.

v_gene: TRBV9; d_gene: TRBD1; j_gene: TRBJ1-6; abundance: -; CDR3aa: CASSPGQGYNSPLHF; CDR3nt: TGTGCCAGCAGCCCCGGACAGGGCTATAATTCACCCCTCCACTTT
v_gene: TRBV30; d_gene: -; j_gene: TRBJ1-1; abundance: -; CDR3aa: CAWRGAKNTEAFF; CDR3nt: TGTGCCTGGAGGGGGGCGAAGAACACTGAAGCTTTCTTT
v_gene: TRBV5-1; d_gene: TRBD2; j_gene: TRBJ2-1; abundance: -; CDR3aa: CASSAGAGLAGEQFF; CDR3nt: TGCGCCAGCAGCGCGGGAGCGGGACTAGCGGGTGAGCAGTTCTTC
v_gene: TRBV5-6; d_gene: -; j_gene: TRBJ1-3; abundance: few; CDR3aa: CASSLRSGSGNTIYF; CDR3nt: TGTGCCAGCAGCTTGAGGTCCGGCTCTGGAAACACCATATATTTT
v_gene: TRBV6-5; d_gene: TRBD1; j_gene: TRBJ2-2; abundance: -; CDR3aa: CASFPGQGGTGELFF; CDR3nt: TGTGCCAGCTTCCCGGGACAGGGAGGCACCGGGGAGCTGTTTTTT
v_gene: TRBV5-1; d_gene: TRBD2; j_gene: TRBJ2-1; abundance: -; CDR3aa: CASSLPGLANNEQFF; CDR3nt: TGCGCCAGCAGCTTGCCCGGACTAGCCAACAATGAGCAGTTCTTC
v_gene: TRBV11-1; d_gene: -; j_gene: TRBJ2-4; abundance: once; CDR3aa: CASSLVGSPKNIQYF; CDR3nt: TGTGCCAGCAGCTTAGTCGGCAGTCCTAAAAACATTCAGTACTTC
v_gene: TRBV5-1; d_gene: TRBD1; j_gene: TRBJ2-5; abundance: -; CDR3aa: CASSRSDRGRETQYF; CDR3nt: TGCGCCAGCAGCCGATCGGACAGGGGGAGGGAGACCCAGTACTTC
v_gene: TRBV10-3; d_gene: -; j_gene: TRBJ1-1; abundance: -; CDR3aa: CAISSLSTEAFF; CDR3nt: TGTGCCATCAGTTCACTCAGCACTGAAGCTTTCTTT
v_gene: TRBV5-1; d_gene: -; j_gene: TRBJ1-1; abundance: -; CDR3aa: CASSRDIKTEAFF; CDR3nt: TGCGCCAGCAGCCGGGACATAAAAACTGAAGCTTTCTTT
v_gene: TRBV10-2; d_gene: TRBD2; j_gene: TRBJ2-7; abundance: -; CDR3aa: CASGTSEQYF; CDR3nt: TGCGCCAGCGGGACTAGCGAGCAGTACTTC
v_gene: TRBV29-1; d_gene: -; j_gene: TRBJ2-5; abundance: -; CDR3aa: CSVVVRAEETQYF; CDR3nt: TGCAGCGTTGTCGTTAGGGCAGAAGAGACCCAGTACTTC
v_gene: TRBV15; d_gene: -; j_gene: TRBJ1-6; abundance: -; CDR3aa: CATSSPDRYNSPLHF; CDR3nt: TGTGCCACCAGCAGTCCCGACAGATACAATTCACCCCTCCACTTT
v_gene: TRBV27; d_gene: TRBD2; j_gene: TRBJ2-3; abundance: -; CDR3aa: CASKLAGVTDTQYF; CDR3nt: TGTGCCAGCAAGCTAGCGGGAGTTACAGATACGCAGTATTTT
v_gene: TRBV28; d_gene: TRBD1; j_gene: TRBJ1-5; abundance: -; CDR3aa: CASSPPLTGVGNQPQHF; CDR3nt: TGTGCCAGCAGTCCCCCCTTGACAGGGGTTGGCAATCAGCCCCAGCATTTT
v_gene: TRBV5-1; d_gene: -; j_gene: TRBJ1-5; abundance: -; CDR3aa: CASSPSRGNQPQHF; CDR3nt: TGCGCCAGCAGCCCCTCGAGGGGCAATCAGCCCCAGCATTTT
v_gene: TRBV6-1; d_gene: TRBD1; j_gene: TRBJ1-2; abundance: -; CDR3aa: CASRAGQVYGYTF; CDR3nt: TGTGCCAGCAGAGCGGGACAGGTTTATGGCTACACCTTC
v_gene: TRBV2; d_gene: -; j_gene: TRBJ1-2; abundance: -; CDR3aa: CASFLYGYTF; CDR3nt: TGTGCCAGCTTTCTTTATGGCTACACCTTC